This T cell receptor beta chain appears in the sequencing data of a study of T cells in localized non-small cell lung cancer. Study-wide results and caveats: Since sequencing was restricted to only one region of the tumor, intratumor heterogeneity remains a possibility. T cell clonality was highest in uninvolved adjacent lung, above tumor. Appearing in adjacent lung were a median roughly 60 of the top 100 tumor clones. There was an association of higher blood T cell density with longer overall survival.

The junction had 10 bases not matched to a gene; V was cut back by 0 bases and J by 1 base. The germline V gene has CDR1 SGDLS and CDR2 YYNGEE. The CDR3 totals 18 residues. In the case of this clone: Its antigen is currently unknown. The same CDR3 also results from other DNA sequences found in this sample.

TCRdb keeps only in-frame clones here, not all; method: immunoSEQ multiplex PCR. The sample consists of about 33,000 clones, around nine tenths of them appearing once. The chain has TRBV9 and TRBJ2-7, with 10 bases matching TRBD2. Source: peripheral blood, taken before any cancer treatment. The TCR was taken from a female donor at least 60 years old with stage I lung adenocarcinoma. CDR3 sequence reads: CASSVGGGAGGPSYEQYF. The CDR3 nucleotides are TGTGCCAGCAGCGTAGGAGGTGGAGCGGGGGGGCCTTCCTACGAGCAGTACTTC.